These 14 T cell receptor beta chains originate from one sample sequenced in a study of blood T cell repertoires in COVID-19 (dated by TCRdb to the early 2020s). Library creation used the immunoSEQ multiplex PCR assay. Held by TCRdb, this immuneACCESS table contains in-frame sequences only and omits some clones. Under half of the omission traces to an unresolved V gene where checked; the cause of the rest is unknown. The sample records some 190,000 clones, around 80% of which are singletons. The ten most abundant clones make up about 4% of the sample. Material for sequencing was PBMCs or T cells enriched from blood (not recorded which). The receptors here all came from a man aged 30-40 years with acute COVID-19.

This chain uses TRBV6-6 with TRBJ1-2; D remains ambiguous. From germline, CDR1 is MNHNY and CDR2 SVGAGI (reference sequence). Between the trimmed V and J ends, which lost 6 bases and 8 bases, there was a span of 19 bases. CDR3 length equals 14 residues. CDR3 protein: CASRTRELFRGYTF. In nucleotides, the CDR3 is TGTGCCAGCAGAACTAGAGAACTCTTTAGAGGCTACACCTTC.

Details on this clone: Other DNA sequences in this sample translate to the same CDR3. The chain is built from TRBV5-1 and TRBJ1-1; possible D gene TRBD1, 5 bases. This CDR3 is built from 13 residues. Germline assignment: CDR1 SGHRS and CDR2 YFSETQ. Trimming took off 1 base at V and 1 base at J, with 5 bases between the two ends. CDR3 region: CASSLQGNTEAFF. The DNA for the CDR3 is TGCGCCAGCAGCTTGCAGGGGAACACTGAAGCTTTCTTT. The full variable domain, its missing parts supplied by reference TRBV5-1 and TRBJ1-1, is KAGVTQTPRYLIKTRGQQVTLSCSPISGHRSVSWYQQTPGQGLQFLFEYFSETQRNKGNFPGRFSGRQFSNSRSEMNVSTLELGDSALYLCASSLQGNTEAFFGQGTRLTVV.

Only a few counts were recorded for this clone. The V gene is TRBV2, the J gene TRBJ2-7, with D tentatively TRBD2 (5 bases). Germline lookup yields CDR1 SNHLY and CDR2 FYNNEI. The V end was cut by 4 bases, the J end by 3 bases, with 10 bases between. There are 13 residues in the CDR3. In nucleotides, the CDR3 is TGTGCCAGCAGTGTGAGGGTAGGCTACGAGCAGTACTTC. Amino acid sequence: CASSVRVGYEQYF.

The rearrangement links TRBV7-9 to TRBJ2-1, with D possibly TRBD2 on 6 matching bases. V was cut by 5 bases and J by 8 bases, with 22 bases left in between. There are 16 residues in the CDR3. CDR1 SEHNR and CDR2 FQNEAQ come from the germline V gene (reference sequence). CDR3 in DNA: TGTGCCAGCAGCCTTCAAGGCGGGGTCAGTGGGCATGAGCAGTTCTTC. Its translation is CASSLQGGVSGHEQFF.

This clone was counted only a few times. The chain uses TRBV3-1 (or the pseudogene TRBV3-2) and TRBJ1-2, with D possibly being TRBD1 (5 bases). The V and J ends lost 1 base and 5 bases respectively, with 14 bases between them. The CDR3 has 15 residues. CDR1 is LGHDT, CDR2 YNNKEL, per germline (reference sequence). The CDR3 DNA reads TGTGCCAGCAGCCAAGGCAGACAGATACTATATGGCTACACCTTC. Translated, it gives CASSQGRQILYGYTF.

This clone was counted between two and nine times. The J gene is TRBJ1-2, the V gene TRBV27, with TRBD1 matching over 7 bases. CDR3 length: 13 residues. Germline V gene sequence: CDR1 MNHEY, CDR2 SMNVEV (reference sequence). Germline trimming cut 6 bases from V and 4 bases from J; bases unmatched to any gene: 5. CDR3 bases: TGTGCCAGCAGCCCCAGGGGGACCTATGGCTACACCTTC. Encoded protein: CASSPRGTYGYTF.

The CDR3 DNA reads TGTGCCAGCGCCTCCCTAGGGGTTGGAAACACCATATATTTT. Encoded protein: CASASLGVGNTIYF. J is TRBJ1-3 and V is TRBV9, with D perhaps matching TRBD1 (5 bases). Germline-derived CDR1 and CDR2 are SGDLS and YYNGEE. This CDR3 has 14 amino acids. The V end was cut by 7 bases, the J end by 3 bases, with 14 bases between.

The V call is TRBV5-1, the J call TRBJ2-2; TRBD1 matches 9 bases. The trim removed 3 bases at V and 7 bases at J, leaving 7 bases unmatched. Germline V gives CDR1 SGHRS, CDR2 YFSETQ. This CDR3 has 15 amino acids. The DNA for the CDR3 is TGCGCCAGCAGCTCCCGGACAGGGGTCGACGGGGAGCTGTTTTTT. Translated, it gives CASSSRTGVDGELFF.

The J gene is TRBJ1-2, the V gene TRBV9, with D tentatively TRBD1 (5 bases). There are 17 residues in the CDR3. Germline CDR1 is SGDLS and CDR2 is YYNGEE. V lost 3 bases and J 2 bases, leaving 20 bases between the germline ends. In DNA form, the CDR3 reads TGTGCCAGCAGCGCTCATTCCAGGGAATTATCGAACTATGGCTACACCTTC. It is translated as CASSAHSRELSNYGYTF.

The chain uses TRBV6-2 or TRBV6-3 and TRBJ2-2, with 9 bases matching TRBD1. The CDR3 covers 19 residues. Germline CDR1 reads MNHEY; CDR2 reads SVGEGT. Trimming removed 1 base from V and 0 bases from J; junction bases left unmatched: 9. Here the CDR3 DNA reads TGTGCCAGCAGTTACTTGGACAGGGGAAGAAAAGCGAACACCGGGGAGCTGTTTTTT. The encoded protein is CASSYLDRGRKANTGELFF.

This clone was detected ten times or more. Here the CDR3 reads CATRGLDASALDGYTF. The CDR3 DNA reads as TGTGCCACGCGGGGCTTGGACGCCTCAGCCCTAGATGGCTACACCTTC. V is TRBV19 and J is TRBJ1-2, with a weak D call TRBD1 (5 bases). The V gene lost 10 bases and the J gene lost 6 bases, with 27 bases spanning the gap. This CDR3 comprises 16 residues. CDR1 is LNHDA and CDR2 is SQIVND in the germline V gene (reference sequence).

This clone was observed a handful of times. Other DNA sequences in the sample encode the same CDR3. This chain uses TRBV28 with TRBJ1-3; the D is unclear. The CDR3 length is 14 residues. Germline V CDR1 and CDR2: MDHEN, SYDVKM. The V gene lost 2 bases and the J gene lost 0 bases, with 5 bases spanning the gap. CDR3 bases: TGTGCCAGCAGTTTAACGGTCTCTGGAAACACCATATATTTT. Its translation: CASSLTVSGNTIYF. The complete variable domain, with remaining parts taken from reference TRBV28 and TRBJ1-3, reads DVKVTQSSRYLVKRTGEKVFLECVQDMDHENMFWYRQDPGLGLRLIYFSYDVKMKEKGDIPEGYSVSREKKERFSLILESASTNQTSMYLCASSLTVSGNTIYFGEGSWLTVV.

This clone occurred a few times. The chain joins TRBV9 to TRBJ1-3; the D gene is possibly TRBD1 (6 bases). The CDR3 runs 16 residues. V was pared by 4 bases and J by 0 bases, with 14 bases between. Germline-derived CDR1 and CDR2 are SGDLS and YYNGEE. For the CDR3, the DNA is TGTGCCAGCAGCTCCAGATGGGACAACTCTGGAAACACCATATATTTT. This translates into CASSSRWDNSGNTIYF.

The J gene is TRBJ2-7, the V gene TRBV9, with 11 bases matching TRBD2. Germline assignment: CDR1 SGDLS and CDR2 YYNGEE. This CDR3 region has 14 residues. Trimming took 3 bases from V and 3 from J; bases not matched to a gene: 2. Written as DNA, the CDR3 is TGTGCCAGCAGCGCGGGGACTAGCGGCTACGAGCAGTACTTC. This translates into CASSAGTSGYEQYF.